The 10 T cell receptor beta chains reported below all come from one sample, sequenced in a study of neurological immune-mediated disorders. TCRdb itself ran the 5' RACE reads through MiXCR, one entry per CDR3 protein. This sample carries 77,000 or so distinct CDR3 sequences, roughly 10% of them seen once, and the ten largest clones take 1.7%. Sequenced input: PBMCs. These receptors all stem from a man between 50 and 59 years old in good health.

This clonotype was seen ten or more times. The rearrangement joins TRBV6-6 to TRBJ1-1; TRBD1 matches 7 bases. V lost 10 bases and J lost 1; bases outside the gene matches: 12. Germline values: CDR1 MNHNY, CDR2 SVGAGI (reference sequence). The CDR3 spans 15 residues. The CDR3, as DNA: TGTGCCACCCTAATACCCGGGACAGCGAACACTGAAGCTTTCTTT. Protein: CATLIPGTANTEAFF.

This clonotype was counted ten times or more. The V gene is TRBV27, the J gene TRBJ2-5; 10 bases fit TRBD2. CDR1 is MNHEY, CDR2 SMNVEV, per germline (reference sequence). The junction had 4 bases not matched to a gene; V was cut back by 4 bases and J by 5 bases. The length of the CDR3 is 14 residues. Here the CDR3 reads CASSYSGRAETQYF. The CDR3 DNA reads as TGTGCCAGCAGTTACAGCGGGAGGGCCGAGACCCAGTACTTC.

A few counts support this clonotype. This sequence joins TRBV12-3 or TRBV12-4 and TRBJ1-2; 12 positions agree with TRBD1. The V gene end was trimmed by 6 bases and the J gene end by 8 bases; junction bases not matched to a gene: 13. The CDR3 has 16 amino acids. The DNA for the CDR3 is TGTGCCAGCAGGGATACCGGGACAGGGGGCTTTTTCGGCTACACCTTC. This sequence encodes CASRDTGTGGFFGYTF.

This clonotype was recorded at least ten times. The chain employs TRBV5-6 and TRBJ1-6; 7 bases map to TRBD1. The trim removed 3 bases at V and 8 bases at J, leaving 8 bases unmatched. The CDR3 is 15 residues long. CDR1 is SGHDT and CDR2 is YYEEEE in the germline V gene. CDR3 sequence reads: CASSSPGTADSPLHF. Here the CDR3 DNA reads TGTGCCAGCAGCTCACCCGGGACAGCTGATTCACCCCTCCACTTT.

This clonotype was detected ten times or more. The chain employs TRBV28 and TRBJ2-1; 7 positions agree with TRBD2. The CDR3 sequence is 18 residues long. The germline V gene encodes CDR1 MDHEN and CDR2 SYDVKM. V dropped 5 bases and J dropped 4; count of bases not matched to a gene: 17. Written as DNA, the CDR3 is TGTGCCAGCAGTCCTCAGACTAGCATAGTAGCGGGTTACAATGAGCAGTTCTTC. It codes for CASSPQTSIVAGYNEQFF. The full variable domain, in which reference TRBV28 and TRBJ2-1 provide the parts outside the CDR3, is DVKVTQSSRYLVKRTGEKVFLECVQDMDHENMFWYRQDPGLGLRLIYFSYDVKMKEKGDIPEGYSVSREKKERFSLILESASTNQTSMYLCASSPQTSIVAGYNEQFFGPGTRLTVL.

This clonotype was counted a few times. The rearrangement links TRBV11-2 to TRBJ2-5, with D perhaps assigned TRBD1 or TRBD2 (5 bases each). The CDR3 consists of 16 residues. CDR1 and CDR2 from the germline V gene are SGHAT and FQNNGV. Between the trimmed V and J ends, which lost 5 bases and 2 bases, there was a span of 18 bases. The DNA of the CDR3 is TGTGCCAGCAGCACGCGAGCGAGGGGTCTTCAAGAGACCCAGTACTTC. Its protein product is CASSTRARGLQETQYF.

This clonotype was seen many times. The CDR3 DNA reads TGTGCCAGCAGCTTAGCCCCTTATGGCTACACCTTC. Its protein product is CASSLAPYGYTF. The rearrangement links TRBV7-2 to TRBJ1-2; the D is unclear. The V end was cut by 0 bases, the J end by 5 bases, with 4 bases between. The germline V gene encodes CDR1 SGHTA and CDR2 FQGNSA. The CDR3 has 12 residues.

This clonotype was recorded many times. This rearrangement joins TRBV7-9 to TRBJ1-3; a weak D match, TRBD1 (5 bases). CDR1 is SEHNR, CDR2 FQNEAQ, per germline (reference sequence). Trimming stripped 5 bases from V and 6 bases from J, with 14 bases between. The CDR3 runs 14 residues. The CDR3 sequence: CASSPRGISNTIYF. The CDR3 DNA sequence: TGTGCCAGCAGCCCGCGGGGCATCTCAAACACCATATATTTT. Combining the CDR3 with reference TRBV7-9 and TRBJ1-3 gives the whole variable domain DTGVSQNPRHKITKRGQNVTFRCDPISEHNRLYWYRQTLGQGPEFLTYFQNEAQLEKSRLLSDRFSAERPKGSFSTLEIQRTEQGDSAMYLCASSPRGISNTIYFGEGSWLTVV.

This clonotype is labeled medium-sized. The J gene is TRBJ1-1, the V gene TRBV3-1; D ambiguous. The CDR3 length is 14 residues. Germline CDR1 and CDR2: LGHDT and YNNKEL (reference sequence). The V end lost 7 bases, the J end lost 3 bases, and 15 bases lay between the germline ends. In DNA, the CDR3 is TGTGCCAGCACCAACGCGGGCGGGGACACTGAAGCTTTCTTT. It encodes CASTNAGGDTEAFF.

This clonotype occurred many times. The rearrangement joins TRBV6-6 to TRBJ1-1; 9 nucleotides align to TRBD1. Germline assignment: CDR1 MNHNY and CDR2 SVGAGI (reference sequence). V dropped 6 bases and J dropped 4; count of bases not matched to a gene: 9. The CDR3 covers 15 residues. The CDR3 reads CASRSPGQGPTEAFF. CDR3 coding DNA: TGTGCCAGCAGAAGCCCGGGACAGGGTCCCACTGAAGCTTTCTTT.